The 32 T cell receptor beta chains listed next were all sequenced from one sample in a study of OX40 agonist ivuxolimab in advanced cancers. Measured with immunoSEQ multiplex PCR; TCRdb has only the in-frame clones, and not every one. The data hold more than 50,000 clones, with 80% to 90% observed a single time. The source was CD4+ or CD8+ T cells sorted from blood, collected in a trial of the OX40 agonist ivuxolimab. Source of these receptors: an adult with an advanced solid tumor such as melanoma, head and neck, liver or kidney cancer.

This chain connects TRBV28 to TRBJ2-7, with TRBD2 identical over 11 bases. Germline V gene lookup returns CDR1 MDHEN and CDR2 SYDVKM. The trim removed 10 bases at V and 3 bases at J, leaving 11 bases unmatched. The CDR3 totals 15 residues. The CDR3 DNA follows: TGTGCCACCGTCCTTCCTAGCGGGAGGAGCTACGAGCAGTACTTC. It yields the protein CATVLPSGRSYEQYF.

This clone was detected once. The chain combines TRBV5-4 with TRBJ1-1; the D is unclear. Trimming shortened V by 2 bases and J by 3 bases, and 14 bases separated the two germline ends. Germline lookup yields CDR1 SGHNT and CDR2 YYREEE (reference sequence). CDR3 length equals 15 residues. CDR3 sequence: CASSLAGRRDTEAFF. CDR3 in DNA: TGTGCCAGCAGCTTAGCTGGGCGTAGGGACACTGAAGCTTTCTTT.

The gene calls are TRBV6-1 and TRBJ1-2, with a weak D call TRBD1 (6 bases). The CDR3 sequence is 14 residues long. From germline, CDR1 is MNHNS and CDR2 SASEGT. The V end was cut by 7 bases, the J end by 2 bases, with 14 bases between. The CDR3 region has the DNA TGTGCCAGCATTCCCTCGGGGGGCAACTATGGCTACACCTTC. It translates to CASIPSGGNYGYTF.

This clone was found once. The same CDR3 can be traced to other DNA sequences in this sample. V usage is TRBV19 and J usage is TRBJ1-5, with no clear D. This CDR3 is 14 amino acids long. CDR1 is LNHDA, CDR2 SQIVND, per germline (reference sequence). V was shortened by 10 bases and J by 1 base, with 14 bases between the two germline ends. This chain's CDR3 is CATAKGGSNQPQHF. DNA for the CDR3: TGTGCCACTGCGAAGGGCGGGAGCAATCAGCCCCAGCATTTT.

J is TRBJ2-6 and V is TRBV5-1; weak D call: TRBD2 (6 bases). Trimming cost V 0 bases and J 2 bases, with 9 bases left between them. There are 16 residues in the CDR3. Germline lookup yields CDR1 SGHRS and CDR2 YFSETQ. Written as DNA, the CDR3 is TGCGCCAGCAGCTTGGTGAGCGGGCCTGGGGCCAACGTCCTGACTTTC. Amino acids: CASSLVSGPGANVLTF.

V and J are TRBV2 and TRBJ1-5; 7 positions agree with TRBD1. Germline V gene sequence: CDR1 SNHLY, CDR2 FYNNEI. V was pared by 6 bases and J by 2 bases, with 4 bases of the junction left unmatched. This CDR3 has 14 residues. The CDR3: CASRTGYGNQPQHF. The CDR3 bases are TGTGCCAGCAGGACAGGGTACGGCAATCAGCCCCAGCATTTT.

This chain uses TRBV15 with TRBJ1-3; 7 nucleotides align to TRBD1. Germline V lookup: CDR1 LNHNV, CDR2 YYDKDF (reference sequence). This CDR3 is built from 16 residues. J lost 6 bases, V lost 0 bases, and 8 bases had no gene match. CDR3 nucleotide sequence: TGTGCCACCAGCAGAGAAGGGGGCTGGTTTGAAAACACCATATATTTT. It is translated as CATSREGGWFENTIYF.

The CDR3 sequence: CARSLGASSSYNEQFF. The CDR3 DNA is TGTGCCAGAAGCTTAGGGGCTAGTAGCTCCTACAATGAGCAGTTCTTC. This sequence joins TRBV5-3 and TRBJ2-1, with D possibly being TRBD1 (5 bases). Being an ORF, TRBV5-3 has a function that is uncertain. Trimming stripped 2 bases from V and 0 bases from J, with 12 bases between. CDR3 length: 16 residues.

The chain employs TRBV28 and TRBJ2-1; 11 bases match TRBD2. This CDR3 spans 16 amino acids. CDR1 and CDR2 (germline): MDHEN, SYDVKM. Germline trimming cut 7 bases from V and 7 bases from J; bases unmatched to any gene: 12. The CDR3 DNA sequence: TGTGCCAGCACCTCGGAGGGGGCTAGCGGGAGGAATGAGCAGTTCTTC. Translation: CASTSEGASGRNEQFF.

The chain couples TRBV11-3 to TRBJ2-7, with 7 bases lining up with TRBD1. V lost 5 bases to trimming and J lost 6 bases; unmatched junction nucleotides: 7. This CDR3 spans 13 amino acids. Germline loops: CDR1 SGHNT, CDR2 YENEEA. CDR3 protein: CASSRTGSGEQYF. The CDR3 coding sequence is TGTGCCAGCAGCCGGACAGGTTCAGGCGAGCAGTACTTC.

The count of this clone is one. V and J are TRBV6-6 and TRBJ2-1; D is unclear. From germline, CDR1 is MNHNY and CDR2 SVGAGI (reference sequence). Trimming took 7 bases from V and 2 from J, leaving 15 bases between them. This CDR3 spans 15 amino acids. For the CDR3, the DNA is TGTGCCAGCAACTTAGACTCGCTAACCTACAATGAGCAGTTCTTC. Translated: CASNLDSLTYNEQFF.

This chain links TRBV9 with TRBJ2-1; D unresolved. The CDR3 has 12 residues. CDR1 and CDR2 (germline): SGDLS, YYNGEE. The V end was cut by 0 bases, the J end by 6 bases, with 4 bases between. CDR3: CASSVEVNEQFF. The CDR3 nucleotides read TGTGCCAGCAGCGTAGAAGTCAATGAGCAGTTCTTC.

The chain carries TRBV28 and TRBJ2-7; 9 bases line up with TRBD1. This CDR3 region has 15 residues. Germline-derived CDR1 and CDR2 are MDHEN and SYDVKM. V was clipped by 7 bases and J by 2 bases; unmatched bases: 9. The CDR3 loop reads CASIQGGTGTYEQYF. The CDR3 DNA is TGTGCCAGCATCCAAGGGGGGACAGGGACCTACGAGCAGTACTTC.

The chain is built from TRBV19 and TRBJ1-5; 7 positions match TRBD1. The CDR3 covers 13 residues. Per the germline V gene, CDR1 is LNHDA and CDR2 is SQIVND (reference sequence). The ends lost 10 bases at V and 4 bases at J; junction bases unmatched: 7. CDR3 DNA sequence: TGTGCCATTACGACAGGGCATAATCAGCCCCAGCATTTT. The encoded protein is CAITTGHNQPQHF.

The chain joins TRBV30 to TRBJ2-7; D perhaps matches TRBD1 (5 bases). V shed 4 bases and J shed 6 bases, with 16 bases lying between them. Germline V gene sequence: CDR1 GTSNPN, CDR2 SVGIG (reference sequence). This CDR3 is 13 amino acids long. This CDR3 reads CAWKGPGYGEQYF. The CDR3 coding sequence is TGTGCCTGGAAGGGGCCTGGGTACGGCGAGCAGTACTTC.

This chain uses TRBV7-8 with TRBJ2-3; D is undetermined. Germline CDR1 is SGHVS and CDR2 is FQNEAQ. This CDR3 is 18 amino acids long. V lost 1 base, J lost 3 bases, and 20 bases lay in between. The CDR3 nucleotides are TGTGCCAGCAGCTTAGTAGCTTCTGGGGTCGAGGTGACAGATACGCAGTATTTT. Translated, it gives CASSLVASGVEVTDTQYF.

The V and J genes are TRBV4-2 and TRBJ2-3, with 12 bases lining up with TRBD1. The CDR3 totals 17 residues. Germline V lookup: CDR1 LGHNA, CDR2 YNFKEQ. J gave up 3 bases and V 4 bases, and 8 bases lay outside the gene matches. Here the CDR3 DNA reads TGTGCCAGCAGCCCGGGACAGGGGGCGGTGGGGACAGATACGCAGTATTTT. Its translation: CASSPGQGAVGTDTQYF.

This chain connects TRBV4-2 to TRBJ1-5; D is unresolved. The germline gives CDR1 LGHNA, CDR2 YNFKEQ. Trimming took 0 bases from V and 0 from J, leaving 18 bases between them. The CDR3 covers 19 residues. The CDR3 bases are TGTGCCAGCAGCCAAGATAGGTCGGATCGGAGCGTTAGCAATCAGCCCCAGCATTTT. It yields the protein CASSQDRSDRSVSNQPQHF.

The rearrangement joins TRBV6-1 to TRBJ2-2, with D perhaps TRBD2 (5 bases). Germline values: CDR1 MNHNS, CDR2 SASEGT. This CDR3 is built from 12 residues. The CDR3 spells CGGQTNTGELFF. CDR3 sequence (DNA): TGTGGAGGGCAGACGAACACCGGGGAGCTGTTTTTT.

The DNA of the CDR3 is TGTGCCAGTAGTACTCCCGACAGGCCCCTGAATGGCTACACCTTC. This translates into CASSTPDRPLNGYTF. This chain uses TRBV19 with TRBJ1-2, with a tentative D call TRBD1 (6 bases). The V end lost 4 bases, the J end lost 6 bases, and 18 bases lay between the germline ends. CDR3 length: 15 residues. Germline V gives CDR1 LNHDA, CDR2 SQIVND (reference sequence).

The V call is TRBV7-8, the J call TRBJ2-1; no firm D call. CDR1 is SGHVS and CDR2 is FQNEAQ in the germline V gene. This CDR3 has 12 amino acids. V lost 1 base to trimming and J lost 12 bases, with 10 bases between them. The CDR3 is CASSLESGRQFF. In DNA form, the CDR3 reads TGTGCCAGCAGCTTAGAATCCGGCAGGCAGTTCTTC.

For this clone: One junction end disagrees with the germline gene, perhaps due to a read error. The chain carries TRBV7-2 and TRBJ2-3, with TRBD2 matching 8 bases. Germline lookup yields CDR1 SGHTA and CDR2 FQGNSA. The CDR3 spans 14 residues. For the CDR3, the DNA is TGTGCCAGCAGCATAGCGGGGAGCACAGATACGCAGTATTTT. It yields the protein CASSIAGSTDTQYF.

This clone was recorded a few times. V gene TRBV6-6 combines with J gene TRBJ2-7; 11 bases align to TRBD2. The CDR3 covers 16 residues. The junction had 6 bases not matched to a gene; V was cut back by 1 base and J by 4 bases. Germline V gene lookup returns CDR1 MNHNY and CDR2 SVGAGI (reference sequence). CDR3 region: CASSYFGTSGLYEQYF. For the CDR3, the DNA is TGTGCCAGCAGTTACTTTGGGACTAGCGGATTATACGAGCAGTACTTC.

The rearrangement joins TRBV5-6 to TRBJ2-7; TRBD2 matches 9 bases. V gave up 5 bases and J gave up 6 bases; unmatched junction bases: 12. The CDR3 length is 15 residues. The V gene's germline CDR1 is SGHDT and CDR2 YYEEEE. DNA of the CDR3: TGTGCCAGCAGACGTCCGGGACTAGCACGGGGCGAGCAGTACTTC. It encodes CASRRPGLARGEQYF.

This sequence joins TRBV21-1 and TRBJ1-5. TRBV21-1 is reported as a pseudogene. The CDR3 consists of 12 residues. CDR3 coding DNA: TGTGCCAGCAGCCCCCTCTTGAAGCCCCAGCATTTT. The encoded protein is CASSPLLKPQHF.

Remarks on this clone: Germline is not matched at one junction end, which may reflect a read error. This chain uses TRBV7-9 with TRBJ2-7; 11 bases are a match to TRBD2. This CDR3 is 14 amino acids long. CDR1 SEHNR and CDR2 FQNEAQ come from the germline V gene (reference sequence). CDR3 sequence (DNA): TGTGCCAGCAGCCTAGCGGGAGGTCCCTACGAGCAGTACTTC. This translates into CASSLAGGPYEQYF.

This rearrangement joins TRBV5-1 to TRBJ2-1; no clear D gene. Germline loops: CDR1 SGHRS, CDR2 YFSETQ. With 3 bases removed from V and 5 bases from J, the gap between germline ends came to 12 bases. This CDR3 has 14 residues. Here the CDR3 reads CASSWARQDNEQFF. The CDR3 DNA reads TGCGCCAGCAGCTGGGCCCGACAAGACAATGAGCAGTTCTTC.

DNA for the CDR3: TGTGCCAGCAGTGTCATGGACACCGGGGAGCTGTTTTTT. Protein product: CASSVMDTGELFF. This chain connects TRBV28 to TRBJ2-2; D is unresolved. V lost 5 bases and J lost 3, with 7 bases in between. The CDR3 covers 13 residues. CDR1 MDHEN and CDR2 SYDVKM come from the germline V gene.

The V call is TRBV30, the J call TRBJ2-6; 8 bases align to TRBD1. Looked up from germline, CDR1 is GTSNPN and CDR2 is SVGIG (reference sequence). This CDR3 has 18 residues. J lost 0 bases, V lost 0 bases, and 7 bases had no gene match. CDR3 nucleotide sequence: TGTGCCTGGAGTGTACCGAGGACAGGGAGCTCTGGGGCCAACGTCCTGACTTTC. It yields the protein CAWSVPRTGSSGANVLTF.

Sample share makes this clone medium-sized (0.01 to 0.1%). V is TRBV5-5 and J is TRBJ1-2; a weak D match, TRBD1 (5 bases). V was pared by 1 base and J by 5 bases, with 9 bases between. CDR1 SGHKS and CDR2 YYEKEE come from the germline V gene (reference sequence). The CDR3 spans 13 residues. CDR3 sequence (DNA): TGTGCCAGCAGCTTGTCGGGGGATTATGGCTACACCTTC. Protein product: CASSLSGDYGYTF.

This chain joins TRBV18 and TRBJ1-2; possibly TRBD1 for D (5 bases). The length of the CDR3 is 15 residues. CDR1 is KGHSH and CDR2 is LQKENI in the germline V gene. Trimming left V 3 bases short and J 8 bases short, with 19 bases between. The chain's CDR3 is CASSPREGARIGYTF. The CDR3 DNA reads TGTGCCAGCTCACCTCGAGAAGGGGCACGGATCGGCTACACCTTC. Using reference TRBV18 and TRBJ1-2 for the parts outside the CDR3, the full variable domain is NAGVMQNPRHLVRRRGQEARLRCSPMKGHSHVYWYRQLPEEGLKFMVYLQKENIIDESGMPKERFSAEFPKEGPSILRIQQVVRGDSAAYFCASSPREGARIGYTFGSGTRLTVV.

This clone turned up a few times. The rearrangement joins TRBV7-9 to TRBJ2-6, with TRBD1 identical over 8 bases. There are 16 residues in the CDR3. Germline loops: CDR1 SEHNR, CDR2 FQNEAQ (reference sequence). V dropped 3 bases and J dropped 2; count of bases not matched to a gene: 3. The CDR3 spells CASSFGQGPGANVLTF. In DNA form, the CDR3 reads TGTGCCAGCAGCTTCGGACAGGGCCCTGGGGCCAACGTCCTGACTTTC.